One and the same sample provided the 24 T cell receptor beta chains below, sequenced in a study of T cell repertoires in cytomegalovirus infection. TCRdb re-called the reads through MiXCR, storing one row per CDR3 protein. The table records fewer than 1,000,000 distinct CDR3 sequences, around 30% of them present only once. These TCRs are of unknown antigen specificity. The material sequenced was cultured CD8+ T cells from PBMCs, taken from culture after CMV antigen stimulation. These receptors were obtained from a human donor in good health (CMV status not recorded). Some clones in this sample may be carry-over from other donors' samples.

This clonotype was seen only once. V is TRBV20-1 and J is TRBJ2-3; 10 bases line up with TRBD1. The germline gives CDR1 DFQATT, CDR2 SNEGSKA (reference sequence). This CDR3 comprises 14 residues. This CDR3 reads CSLTGTGVTDTQYF. The CDR3 nucleotides are TGCAGCCTAACCGGGACAGGGGTCACAGATACGCAGTATTTT.

This clonotype was seen a few times. The rearrangement uses TRBV27 and TRBJ2-4, with no clear D. The CDR3 spans 13 residues. Germline V gene lookup returns CDR1 MNHEY and CDR2 SMNVEV (reference sequence). Trimming cost V 5 bases and J 9 bases, with 14 bases left between them. CDR3 coding DNA: TGTGCCAGCAGTCCTTCAGGAAGTGCCATTCAGTACTTC. Its translation is CASSPSGSAIQYF.

This clonotype was counted only a few times. The chain links TRBV5-5 to TRBJ1-6; D is uncertain. The CDR3 loop spans 13 amino acids. Germline assignment: CDR1 SGHKS and CDR2 YYEKEE (reference sequence). With 3 bases removed from V and 10 bases from J, the gap between germline ends came to 11 bases. CDR3 protein: CASSSGVGSPLHF. DNA for the CDR3: TGTGCCAGCAGCTCCGGGGTAGGGTCACCCCTCCACTTT.

About this clonotype: A much larger clone sits a single nucleotide away, making a read error possible. The chain is built from TRBV7-9 and TRBJ2-1, with TRBD1 matching over 8 bases. Germline CDR1 is SEHNR and CDR2 is FQNEAQ (reference sequence). Trimming at V came to 5 bases and at J to 4 bases, leaving 13 bases not matched to a gene. The CDR3 loop spans 17 amino acids. The CDR3 nucleotides read TGTGCCAGCAGCACCGGAACCTCAGGGGGCCGGTACAATGAGCAGTTCTTC. Amino acids: CASSTGTSGGRYNEQFF.

In its sample, this clonotype was seen a few times. The chain is built from TRBV7-6 and TRBJ2-7; the D gene is possibly TRBD2 (7 bases). Germline loops: CDR1 SGHVS, CDR2 FNYEAQ. V gave up 3 bases and J gave up 6 bases, with 12 bases separating them. The CDR3 is 13 residues long. The CDR3 region is CASSLGGAFEQYV. CDR3 nucleotide sequence: TGTGCCAGCAGCTTGGGGGGGGCGTTCGAGCAGTACGTC.

This clonotype was seen a handful of times. The chain is built from TRBV5-4 and TRBJ2-3, with D hard to call. CDR1 is SGHNT and CDR2 is YYREEE in the germline V gene (reference sequence). With 4 bases removed from V and 6 bases from J, the gap between germline ends came to 12 bases. This CDR3 spans 13 amino acids. In DNA form, the CDR3 reads TGTGCCAGCAGCCCGGACGGGCAGGATACGCAGTATTTT. Amino acid sequence: CASSPDGQDTQYF.

V is TRBV7-9 and J is TRBJ1-2; a weak D match, TRBD1 (5 bases). The CDR3 has 13 amino acids. Germline V gene sequence: CDR1 SEHNR, CDR2 FQNEAQ (reference sequence). CDR3 nucleotide sequence: TGTGCACAGACCCCCCCAGGGAATTATGGCTACACCTTC. This sequence encodes CAQTPPGNYGYTF.

This clonotype was counted a few times. This chain uses TRBV7-9 with TRBJ2-7, with 7 bases aligning to TRBD1. The V and J ends lost 5 bases and 5 bases, in that order; junction bases with no gene match: 9. CDR1 and CDR2 from the germline V gene are SEHNR and FQNEAQ (reference sequence). The CDR3 length is 14 residues. The CDR3 nucleotides read TGTGCCAGCAGCGAGCAACAGGGGACCCACGAGCAGTACTTC. This sequence encodes CASSEQQGTHEQYF.

In this sample, this clonotype turned up once. Germline and junction disagree at one end, which may indicate a read error. This sequence joins TRBV7-6 and TRBJ2-7, with 11 nucleotides matching TRBD1. The CDR3 contains 19 residues. Germline V gene sequence: CDR1 SGHVS, CDR2 FNYEAQ. The DNA of the CDR3 is TGTGCCAACAGCTTAATTCCCAGGCGCAGGGACAGGGGGATCTACGAGCAGTACTTC. Its translation: CANSLIPRRRDRGIYEQYF.

The V gene is TRBV10-3, the J gene TRBJ1-1; unclear D gene. Trimming shortened V by 6 bases and J by 3 bases, and 11 bases separated the two germline ends. This CDR3 comprises 13 residues. Germline assignment: CDR1 ENHRY and CDR2 SYGVKD. The CDR3 coding sequence is TGTGCCATCAGAAAGGGCGGGGACACTGAAGCTTTCTTT. Translation: CAIRKGGDTEAFF.

Only a few counts were recorded for this clonotype. The chain combines TRBV7-2 with TRBJ2-1, with 9 bases that match TRBD2. CDR1 and CDR2 (germline): SGHTA, FQGNSA. This CDR3 spans 15 amino acids. V shed 5 bases, J shed 6 bases, and the junction held 8 bases outside the gene matches. CDR3 sequence: CASSILGGGANEQFF. Written as DNA, the CDR3 is TGTGCCAGCAGCATCCTAGGCGGGGGGGCCAATGAGCAGTTCTTC.

The genes are TRBV4-3 and TRBJ2-1, with TRBD2 matching 8 bases. The CDR3 is made up of 18 amino acids. CDR1 and CDR2 (germline): LGHNA, YSLEER. With V trimmed by 1 base and J by 5 bases, 13 bases remained unmatched. CDR3 loop: CASSQAWGSGGYHNEQFF. The CDR3 DNA reads as TGCGCCAGCAGCCAAGCTTGGGGAAGCGGGGGTTACCACAATGAGCAGTTCTTC.

This clonotype has at least ten counts. The chain couples TRBV7-8 to TRBJ1-6; no firm D call. The CDR3 contains 18 residues. Germline lookup yields CDR1 SGHVS and CDR2 FQNEAQ. V was pared by 2 bases and J by 1 base, with 15 bases between. The CDR3 loop is CASSLSSPLRSYNSPLHF. DNA for the CDR3: TGTGCCAGCAGCTTAAGTTCCCCTCTTCGGTCCTATAATTCACCCCTCCACTTT.

This chain uses TRBV6-1 with TRBJ1-5, with D possibly TRBD1 on 6 matching bases. CDR3 length equals 18 residues. The V gene's germline CDR1 is MNHNS and CDR2 SASEGT. Trimming took 6 bases from V and 2 from J, leaving 23 bases between them. The CDR3 nucleotides read TGTGCCAGCAGCTTACCCCCCCTACAGGGAGAAGGCAATCAGCCCCAGCATTTT. Its translation: CASSLPPLQGEGNQPQHF.

At least ten counts were recorded for this clonotype. The chain carries TRBV7-2 and TRBJ1-1; 11 bases are shared with TRBD1. With 3 bases clipped from V and 5 bases from J, the junction kept 8 bases outside the gene matches. CDR3 length: 16 amino acids. The germline V gene encodes CDR1 SGHTA and CDR2 FQGNSA. The DNA for the CDR3 is TGTGCCAGCAGCTTCACCGGGGGGACAGGGGGAACTGAAGCTTTCTTT. Amino acids: CASSFTGGTGGTEAFF. The whole variable domain, filled in from reference TRBV7-2 and TRBJ1-1, reads GAGVSQSPSNKVTEKGKDVELRCDPISGHTALYWYRQSLGQGLEFLIYFQGNSAPDKSGLPSDRFSAERTGGSVSTLTIQRTQQEDSAVYLCASSFTGGTGGTEAFFGQGTRLTVV.

The chain combines TRBV20-1 with TRBJ1-1, with 7 nucleotides matching TRBD1. With V trimmed by 2 bases and J by 5 bases, 5 bases remained unmatched. Germline CDR1 DFQATT, CDR2 SNEGSKA (reference sequence). This CDR3 region has 13 residues. CDR3 coding DNA: TGCAGTGCTAGAAACAGGGGAGAGACTGAAGCTTTCTTT. Protein: CSARNRGETEAFF.

This sequence joins TRBV6-5 and TRBJ2-1; 7 bases line up with TRBD1. Germline V lookup: CDR1 MNHEY, CDR2 SVGAGI. The V gene end was trimmed by 0 bases and the J gene end by 8 bases; junction bases not matched to a gene: 10. The CDR3 extends over 16 amino acids. The CDR3 protein is CASSYSGTAGFHEQFF. In nucleotides, the CDR3 is TGTGCCAGCAGTTACTCCGGGACAGCCGGGTTCCATGAGCAGTTCTTC.

This clonotype was seen more than once but under ten times. V is TRBV27 and J is TRBJ2-7; a possible D gene is TRBD1 (5 bases). The CDR3 has 14 residues. The germline V gene encodes CDR1 MNHEY and CDR2 SMNVEV (reference sequence). The V gene lost 2 bases and the J gene lost 6 bases, with 14 bases spanning the gap. Here the CDR3 reads CASSLAVGAGEQYV. CDR3 bases: TGTGCCAGCAGTTTAGCCGTAGGGGCCGGCGAGCAGTACGTC.

V and J are TRBV4-2 and TRBJ1-2; D may be TRBD1 (6 bases). V was clipped by 4 bases and J by 4 bases, with 16 bases between them. The CDR3 has 15 residues. Per germline, CDR1 LGHNA and CDR2 YNFKEQ. The DNA for the CDR3 is TGTGCCAGCAGCCCTCGGGCAGGGGAGGCCTATGGCTACACCTTC. As protein: CASSPRAGEAYGYTF.

This clonotype was seen a few times. J is TRBJ1-1 and V is TRBV19, with D perhaps TRBD1 (5 bases). Trimming cost V 7 bases and J 6 bases, with 15 bases left between them. Germline V gene lookup returns CDR1 LNHDA and CDR2 SQIVND (reference sequence). The CDR3 length is 13 residues. DNA of the CDR3: TGTGCCAGTATCCCGAAGGGGAGCCCTGAAGCTTTCTTT. Translation: CASIPKGSPEAFF.

The CDR3 here is CASSFPGQGFSYNSPLHF. CDR3 in DNA: TGTGCCAGCAGTTTCCCGGGACAGGGGTTCTCCTATAATTCACCCCTCCACTTT. This sequence joins TRBV28 and TRBJ1-6; TRBD1 matches at 10 bases. CDR1 is MDHEN, CDR2 SYDVKM, per germline. The CDR3 sequence is 18 residues long. V lost 3 bases, J lost 0 bases, and 5 bases stayed unmatched.

J is TRBJ1-2 and V is TRBV27; tentatively, D is TRBD1 (5 bases). The ends were cut back, 5 bases at V and 5 bases at J, with 18 bases in the middle. Per germline, CDR1 MNHEY and CDR2 SMNVEV (reference sequence). The CDR3 runs to 15 residues. The CDR3 DNA reads as TGTGCCAGCAGTCCCATTGGGGGGACTGAGTATGGCTACACCTTC. It is translated as CASSPIGGTEYGYTF.

There are a few counts of this clonotype. This CDR3 is CASSTGLNYEQYV. In DNA, the CDR3 is TGTGCCAGTAGTACTGGGTTGAACTACGAGCAGTACGTC. The chain links TRBV19 to TRBJ2-7; D is unresolved. Deletions cut 4 bases from V and 3 bases from J, with 10 bases between. The germline gives CDR1 LNHDA, CDR2 SQIVND (reference sequence). This CDR3 has 13 amino acids.

The chain joins TRBV20-1 to TRBJ1-5; 9 bases align to TRBD1. V shed 6 bases, J shed 0 bases, and the junction held 9 bases outside the gene matches. Germline V lookup: CDR1 DFQATT, CDR2 SNEGSKA (reference sequence). The CDR3 consists of 16 residues. This CDR3 reads CSAQDRGRYSNQPQHF. The CDR3 DNA follows: TGCAGTGCACAGGACAGGGGCCGTTATAGCAATCAGCCCCAGCATTTT.